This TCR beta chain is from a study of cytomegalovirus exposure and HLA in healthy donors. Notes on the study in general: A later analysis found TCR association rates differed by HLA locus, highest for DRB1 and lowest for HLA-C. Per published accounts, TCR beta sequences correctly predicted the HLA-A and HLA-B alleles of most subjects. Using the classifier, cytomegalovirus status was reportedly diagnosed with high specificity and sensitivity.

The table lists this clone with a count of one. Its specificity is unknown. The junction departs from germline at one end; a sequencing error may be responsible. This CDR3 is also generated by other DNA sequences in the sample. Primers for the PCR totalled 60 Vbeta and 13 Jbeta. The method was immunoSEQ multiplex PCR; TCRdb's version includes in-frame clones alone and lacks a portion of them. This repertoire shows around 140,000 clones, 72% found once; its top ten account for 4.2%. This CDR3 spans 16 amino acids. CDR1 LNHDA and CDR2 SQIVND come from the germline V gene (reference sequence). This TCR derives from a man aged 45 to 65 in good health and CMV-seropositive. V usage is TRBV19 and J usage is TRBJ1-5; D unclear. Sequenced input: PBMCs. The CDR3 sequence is CASSIDASGINQPQHF. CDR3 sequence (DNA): TGTGCCAGTAGTATAGATGCCTCGGGAATTAATCAGCCCCAGCATTTC.